Listed below are T cell receptor beta chains from one sample, sequenced in a study of blood T cell repertoires in COVID-19. Assay used: immunoSEQ multiplex PCR; TCRdb lists only in-frame clones, some missing. The data hold approximately 250,000 clones, with about 91% observed a single time. Specimen: PBMCs or T cells enriched from blood (not recorded which). These receptors all stem from a woman aged 40 to 55 with acute COVID-19. CDR3s include the opening cysteine and the closing phenylalanine or tryptophan. D genes are given only for firm matches. Size is stated for part of the rows, as once, few or many counts, or as a class when the clone is expanded.

v_call: TRBV19
j_call: TRBJ2-1
d_call: NA
clone_size: NA
cdr3_aa: CASSIEAGYPYNEQFF
cdr3_nt: TGTGCCAGTAGTATAGAGGCAGGGTACCCCTACAATGAGCAGTTCTTC

v_call: TRBV18
j_call: TRBJ1-1
d_call: NA
clone_size: NA
cdr3_aa: CASSPTQNTEAFF
cdr3_nt: TGTGCCAGCTCACCGACACAAAACACTGAAGCTTTCTTT

v_call: TRBV7-9
j_call: TRBJ1-2
d_call: TRBD1
clone_size: NA
cdr3_aa: CASSPGQNYGYTF
cdr3_nt: TGTGCCAGCAGCCCGGGACAGAATTATGGCTACACCTTC

v_call: TRBV6-2/TRBV6-3
j_call: TRBJ2-3
d_call: TRBD2
clone_size: NA
cdr3_aa: CASSDLTSGVQGSTDTQYF
cdr3_nt: TGTGCCAGCAGTGATCTGACTAGCGGGGTTCAAGGGTCCACAGATACGCAGTATTTT

v_call: TRBV28
j_call: TRBJ1-6
d_call: TRBD1
clone_size: NA
cdr3_aa: CASSFPRRQGSSYNSPLHF
cdr3_nt: TGTGCCAGCAGTTTCCCACGTCGACAGGGAAGCTCCTATAATTCACCCCTCCACTTT

v_call: TRBV20-1
j_call: TRBJ2-1
d_call: NA
clone_size: NA
cdr3_aa: CSARDKFF
cdr3_nt: TGCAGTGCTAGAGATAAGTTCTTC

v_call: TRBV12-3/TRBV12-4
j_call: TRBJ1-1
d_call: NA
clone_size: NA
cdr3_aa: CASSPQGNTEAFF
cdr3_nt: TGTGCCAGCAGTCCTCAGGGGAACACTGAAGCTTTCTTT

v_call: TRBV10-1
j_call: TRBJ2-4
d_call: TRBD2
clone_size: NA
cdr3_aa: CASSPTSGSGAIQYF
cdr3_nt: TGCGCCAGCAGCCCGACTAGCGGGAGCGGGGCCATTCAGTACTTC

v_call: TRBV23-1
j_call: TRBJ2-4
d_call: NA
clone_size: NA
cdr3_aa: CASKEQEINRAAKNIQYF
cdr3_nt: TGCGCCAGCAAGGAACAGGAGATTAATCGGGCTGCCAAAAACATTCAGTACTTC

v_call: TRBV28
j_call: TRBJ1-2
d_call: NA
clone_size: once
cdr3_aa: CASSPGQKLMAGYTF
cdr3_nt: TGTGCCAGCAGTCCGGGTCAGAAGTTGATGGCTGGCTACACCTTC

v_call: TRBV29-1
j_call: TRBJ1-2
d_call: TRBD1
clone_size: NA
cdr3_aa: CSVATGNNYGYTF
cdr3_nt: TGCAGCGTTGCGACAGGGAACAACTATGGCTACACCTTC

v_call: TRBV19
j_call: TRBJ1-1
d_call: NA
clone_size: NA
cdr3_aa: CASSIYQMNTEAFF
cdr3_nt: TGTGCCAGTAGTATATACCAGATGAACACTGAAGCTTTCTTT

v_call: TRBV6-2/TRBV6-3
j_call: TRBJ2-3
d_call: TRBD1
clone_size: NA
cdr3_aa: CASSYFLTGGADTQYF
cdr3_nt: TGTGCCAGCAGTTACTTTCTTACAGGGGGCGCAGATACGCAGTATTTT

v_call: TRBV5-1
j_call: TRBJ2-5
d_call: TRBD2
clone_size: NA
cdr3_aa: CASSRLGTRDETQYF
cdr3_nt: TGCGCCAGCAGCAGACTGGGGACTAGAGATGAGACCCAGTACTTC

v_call: TRBV5-1
j_call: TRBJ1-1
d_call: NA
clone_size: NA
cdr3_aa: CASSLNRLNTEAFF
cdr3_nt: TGCGCCAGCAGCTTGAACAGGCTGAACACTGAAGCTTTCTTT

v_call: TRBV19
j_call: TRBJ1-5
d_call: TRBD1
clone_size: NA
cdr3_aa: CASRNRGRSSGNQPQHF
cdr3_nt: TGTGCCAGTCGTAACAGGGGGAGAAGTTCGGGCAATCAGCCCCAGCATTTT

v_call: TRBV28
j_call: TRBJ1-1
d_call: NA
clone_size: NA
cdr3_aa: CASSSYRRGTEAFF
cdr3_nt: TGTGCCAGCAGTTCTTACCGACGCGGCACTGAAGCTTTCTTT

v_call: TRBV15
j_call: TRBJ2-2
d_call: TRBD1
clone_size: NA
cdr3_aa: CATSSGWDSMNTGELFF
cdr3_nt: TGTGCCACCAGCAGCGGTTGGGACAGTATGAACACCGGGGAGCTGTTTTTT

v_call: TRBV9
j_call: TRBJ1-4
d_call: NA
clone_size: NA
cdr3_aa: CASSVGADAATNEKLFF
cdr3_nt: TGTGCCAGCAGCGTAGGGGCAGACGCCGCAACTAATGAAAAACTGTTTTTT

v_call: TRBV7-9
j_call: TRBJ2-1
d_call: TRBD1
clone_size: NA
cdr3_aa: CASSSPMRDSRNEQFF
cdr3_nt: TGTGCCAGCAGCTCTCCGATGAGGGACAGTAGAAATGAGCAGTTCTTC

v_call: TRBV19
j_call: TRBJ2-4
d_call: NA
clone_size: NA
cdr3_aa: CASSFSSTHNIQYF
cdr3_nt: TGTGCCAGTAGTTTTTCTAGTACCCACAACATTCAGTACTTC

v_call: TRBV4-1
j_call: TRBJ2-7
d_call: NA
clone_size: NA
cdr3_aa: CASSQDVRTYEQYF
cdr3_nt: TGCGCCAGCAGCCAAGATGTCAGAACCTACGAGCAGTACTTC